The entry that follows covers one T cell receptor beta chain sequence. Its matching antigen is unknown. 5'RACE template switching with UMIs produced the TCR beta cDNA. TCRdb reanalyzed the 5' RACE reads and collapses them to one entry per CDR3 protein, without DNA. This repertoire includes almost 450,000 distinct CDR3 sequences. The CDR3 is made up of 13 amino acids. CDR1 is SGHRS, CDR2 YFSETQ, per germline. These data belong to a study of T cells expressing NK-cell markers. Study summary: It was from sorted CD3+CD56+NKG2C+, CD3+CD56+NKG2C- and CD3+CD56-NKG2C+ T cells that TCR beta repertoires came. Eight donors were sequenced, of whom seven were HCMV-seropositive, while the remaining one was HCMV-seronegative. Study findings and constraints: The study found dominant NKG2C+ clonotypes at about 1.0-7.5% of CD8+ T cells in five or six donors.

Sequencing input: blood T cells: a sorted CD56 or NKG2C T cell subset, CD4+ or CD8+ T cells, or bulk PBMC T cells (not recorded which). The TCR originated in a woman aged 18 to 75 in good health. The genes are TRBV5-1 and TRBJ1-1. CDR3: CASSFLGDTEAFF.